This TCR beta chain was captured in a study of cytomegalovirus exposure and HLA in healthy donors. The wider study: In a later analysis, the 120 or so validation repertoires were reported to have used the same platform as the roughly 670 first-cohort repertoires. Overall study findings and caveats: Some public TCRs appeared in many individuals, while most sequences were rare. The investigators catalogued 164 TCR beta chains as cytomegalovirus-associated.

The V gene lost 4 bases and the J gene lost 9 bases, with 7 bases spanning the gap. The CDR3 consists of 11 residues. Germline-derived CDR1 and CDR2 are SGHNT and YENEEA. In regard to this clone: Its matching antigen is unknown.

The study drew the donors from its approximately 110-subject validation cohort, separate from the approximately 700-subject first cohort. The assay was immunoSEQ multiplex PCR, and TCRdb's table has in-frame clones only and misses some. The data show about 160,000 clones, about nine tenths seen once. This clonotype was obtained from a woman under 30 in good health and CMV-seropositive. Material: PBMCs. V is TRBV11-3 and J is TRBJ2-1; D call uncertain. The CDR3 DNA reads as TGTGCCAGCAGCTCGCGAGGTGAGCAGTTCTTC. Protein sequence: CASSSRGEQFF.